This passage covers 5 T cell receptor beta chains from one sample sequenced in a study of cytomegalovirus exposure and HLA in healthy donors. PCR involved 60 Vbeta and 13 Jbeta primers. TCRdb keeps only in-frame clones here, not all; method: immunoSEQ multiplex PCR. The repertoire consists of around 130,000 clones, with about 73% occurring once and the leading ten covering around 2.1%. Sequenced sample: PBMCs. These receptors all stem from a woman aged 40 to 50 in good health and CMV-seropositive.

The V and J genes are TRBV5-1 and TRBJ1-1, with D possibly TRBD1 on 5 matching bases. The CDR3 has 14 amino acids. CDR1 is SGHRS, CDR2 YFSETQ, per germline. Trimming took off 6 bases at V and 4 bases at J, with 16 bases between the two ends. The CDR3 is CASTPFGGPTEAFF. The CDR3, as DNA: TGCGCCAGCACGCCCTTCGGGGGTCCCACTGAAGCTTTCTTT.

The genes are TRBV9 and TRBJ1-2, with D perhaps matching TRBD1 (5 bases). CDR1 is SGDLS and CDR2 is YYNGEE in the germline V gene. Deletions cut 5 bases from V and 2 bases from J, with 13 bases between. The CDR3 spans 14 residues. The CDR3 sequence is CASRGGGTNYGYTF. The CDR3 bases are TGTGCCAGCAGGGGCGGGGGTACGAACTATGGCTACACCTTC.

The chain couples TRBV27 to TRBJ1-2, with D perhaps matching TRBD1 (5 bases). This CDR3 is 17 amino acids long. V was clipped by 2 bases and J by 7 bases, with 23 bases between them. Germline CDR1 and CDR2: MNHEY and SMNVEV (reference sequence). CDR3 nucleotides: TGTGCCAGCAGTTTAAGGGGTCAGTACCCCGATCCAGGTGGCTACACCTTC. Translated: CASSLRGQYPDPGGYTF.

This clone was recorded a few times. The rearrangement joins TRBV6-5 to TRBJ1-3; 7 nucleotides agree with TRBD1. V shed 6 bases, J shed 4 bases, and the junction held 9 bases outside the gene matches. This CDR3 spans 15 amino acids. In germline, CDR1 is MNHEY, CDR2 SVGAGI. DNA for the CDR3: TGTGCCAGCAGACTTGACAGGGTGGAAGGAAACACCATATATTTT. Its protein is CASRLDRVEGNTIYF.

J is TRBJ2-3 and V is TRBV7-6; no definite D call. CDR1 SGHVS and CDR2 FNYEAQ come from the germline V gene. Deletions cut 7 bases from V and 0 bases from J, with 14 bases between. The CDR3 is 15 residues long. Here the CDR3 DNA reads TGTGCCAGCACCCGTTCCGTAACTAGCACAGATACGCAGTATTTT. Its protein is CASTRSVTSTDTQYF.